Listed below are T cell receptor beta chains from one sample, sequenced in a study of CD8 T cells in ankylosing spondylitis. In TCRdb, the 5' RACE reads were re-called with MiXCR into one record per CDR3 protein. Of 230,000 or so distinct CDR3 sequences listed, roughly a quarter were seen once; the top ten hold 0.5% to 0.65%. Source material: blood, either unsorted or a sorted T cell fraction (not recorded which). These receptors came from a male donor with ankylosing spondylitis or in good health (not recorded which). The CDR3 runs from the conserved cysteine through the conserved F or W. The listing skips clone size in some rows; elsewhere it reads once, few, many or a size class.

v_call cdr3_length clone_size cdr3_aa
TRBV7-9 13 NA CASSLALGYGYTF
TRBV10-3 12 NA CAITPSGAGYTF
TRBV20-1 13 NA CSGTNSLFGEQYF
TRBV5-1 14 once CASSSRDSSYEQYF
TRBV29-1 11 NA CSVAGGYEQYF
TRBV20-1 15 NA CSARDRVGRQETQYF
TRBV24-1 16 NA CATSDRLAGGYNEQFF
TRBV21-1 14 NA CASSPRTRTDGYTF
TRBV3-1 13 NA CASSQDGAAELFF
TRBV12-3/TRBV12-4 13 NA CASSYGRLSPLHF
TRBV20-1 15 few CSARASGGNTDTQYF
TRBV20-1 14 many CSASFPGQAYEQYF
TRBV28 12 NA CASRGVTYEQYF
TRBV29-1 15 NA CSVEGWGPRTYEQYF
TRBV20-1 15 few CSATGGHLGSYEQYF
TRBV3-1 14 many CASSPFGSTDTQYF
TRBV20-1 15 NA CSARGLGDRYNEQFF
TRBV2 12 many CASSDQGAVQYF
TRBV12-3/TRBV12-4 14 NA CASSFRQTQETQYF
TRBV1 12 once CTSSQEVDTQYF
TRBV30 14 NA CAWSGRGLKETQYF
TRBV19 16 few CASSTAYKCGAGELFF
TRBV20-1 11 NA CSVEGAYEQYF
TRBV29-1 10 NA CSGLGMRAFF
TRBV7-9 16 many CASSFGSPLQGNEQYF
TRBV7-2 13 few CASSLVVHQPQHF
TRBV20-1 14 NA CSARWSGGVYEQFF
TRBV25-1 10 NA CASQGETQYF